The 15 T cell receptor beta chains in this list originate from one sample, sequenced in a study of shared clonotypes between healthy human individuals. The method was immunoSEQ multiplex PCR; TCRdb's version includes in-frame clones alone and lacks a portion of them. Of over 2 million clones listed, 90% to 95% are singletons. The specimen sequenced was naive CD4+ T cells sorted from blood. The subset was: CD45RA+ positively selected. The source of these receptors is a young man in good health.

As for this clone: Relative to the germline gene, one junction end is altered; a read error may explain this. In DNA form, the CDR3 reads TGTGCTAGCAGCACGGGACCTAAGGAGACCCAGTACTTC. Translating gives CASSTGPKETQYF. The chain couples TRBV7-7 to TRBJ2-5, with D perhaps TRBD1 or TRBD2 (5 bases each). Germline V CDR1 and CDR2: SSHAT, FNYEAQ (reference sequence). The CDR3 loop spans 13 amino acids.

V usage is TRBV5-4 and J usage is TRBJ1-1; perhaps TRBD1 as D (5 bases). From germline, CDR1 is SGHNT and CDR2 YYREEE (reference sequence). There are 15 residues in the CDR3. The V and J ends lost 4 bases and 4 bases respectively, with 17 bases between them. CDR3 loop: CASSPTGGGSTEAFF. CDR3 DNA: TGTGCCAGCAGCCCGACGGGGGGAGGGAGCACTGAAGCTTTCTTT.

The genes are TRBV5-1 and TRBJ1-1; D uncertain. This CDR3 region has 14 residues. Germline V CDR1 and CDR2: SGHRS, YFSETQ. The germline V and J ends were trimmed by 3 bases and 4 bases, with 13 bases remaining between them. CDR3 DNA: TGCGCCAGCAGCTCGGATGGGTCCGGCACTGAAGCTTTCTTT. It is translated as CASSSDGSGTEAFF.

The V call is TRBV2, the J call TRBJ2-2; 10 bases match TRBD2. Losses at the gene ends were 8 bases for V and 6 bases for J; bases not matched to a gene: 9. Germline values: CDR1 SNHLY, CDR2 FYNNEI. There are 15 residues in the CDR3. The CDR3 sequence: CASALGLALAGELFF. The CDR3 DNA is TGTGCCAGCGCCCTGGGACTAGCGCTTGCCGGGGAGCTGTTTTTT.

CDR3 in DNA: TGTGCCAGCAGTTCCGCGGGTGCGGGGGACTACAATGAGCAGTTCTTC. Translated: CASSSAGAGDYNEQFF. The chain combines TRBV28 with TRBJ2-1; 7 nucleotides agree with TRBD2. The germline CDR1 and CDR2 sequences are MDHEN and SYDVKM. Trimming took 4 bases from V and 3 from J; bases not matched to a gene: 9. The CDR3 runs 16 residues. The full variable domain, in which reference TRBV28 and TRBJ2-1 provide the parts outside the CDR3, is DVKVTQSSRYLVKRTGEKVFLECVQDMDHENMFWYRQDPGLGLRLIYFSYDVKMKEKGDIPEGYSVSREKKERFSLILESASTNQTSMYLCASSSAGAGDYNEQFFGPGTRLTVL.

The V and J genes are TRBV29-1 and TRBJ2-7, with 8 nucleotides matching TRBD1. Per the germline V gene, CDR1 is SQVTM and CDR2 is ANQGSEA. This CDR3 contains 15 residues. The ends lost 2 bases at V and 6 bases at J; junction bases unmatched: 12. The CDR3 nucleotides are TGCAGCGTTGAATCCTTCTCGGCCAGGGGGCTCGAGCAGTACTTC. Encoded protein: CSVESFSARGLEQYF.

The chain combines TRBV7-9 with TRBJ1-1; D is uncertain. Looked up from germline, CDR1 is SEHNR and CDR2 is FQNEAQ (reference sequence). This CDR3 spans 15 amino acids. V dropped 1 base and J dropped 7 bases, with 16 bases sitting between them. The CDR3 bases are TGTGCCAGCAGCTTAGACCCCCGCAGGCCTGATGAAGCTTTCTTT. Translating gives CASSLDPRRPDEAFF.

The V gene is TRBV14, the J gene TRBJ1-2, with 7 bases matching TRBD1. Trimming removed 4 bases from V and 8 bases from J; junction bases left unmatched: 7. The CDR3 contains 13 residues. CDR1 is SGHDN and CDR2 is FVKESK in the germline V gene. The chain's CDR3 is CASSPGNRGGYTF. The CDR3 DNA is TGTGCCAGCAGCCCTGGGAACAGGGGCGGCTACACCTTC.

This sequence joins TRBV5-6 and TRBJ1-3, with 9 bases lining up with TRBD1. Losses at the gene ends were 0 bases for V and 2 bases for J; bases not matched to a gene: 6. This CDR3 comprises 17 residues. Germline V gene data show CDR1 as SGHDT and CDR2 as YYEEEE. The CDR3, as DNA: TGTGCCAGCAGCTTGGGGGCCGGGACAGGGACTGGAAACACCATATATTTT. It specifies CASSLGAGTGTGNTIYF.

The chain carries TRBV2 and TRBJ1-4; unclear D gene. The CDR3 is 13 residues long. With 4 bases removed from V and 3 bases from J, the gap between germline ends came to 6 bases. Germline lookup yields CDR1 SNHLY and CDR2 FYNNEI. CDR3 bases: TGTGCCAGCAGTGTCTTGGCTAATGAAAAACTGTTTTTT. Translation: CASSVLANEKLFF. Full variable domain (outside the CDR3, taken from reference TRBV2 and TRBJ1-4): EPEVTQTPSHQVTQMGQEVILRCVPISNHLYFYWYRQILGQKVEFLVSFYNNEISEKSEIFDDQFSVERPDGSNFTLKIRSTKLEDSAMYFCASSVLANEKLFFGSGTQLSVL.

Note on this clone: Other DNA variants within this sample encode the same CDR3. This rearrangement joins TRBV5-4 to TRBJ1-1; D perhaps matches TRBD1 (5 bases). V dropped 0 bases and J dropped 0 bases, with 6 bases sitting between them. Germline V gene sequence: CDR1 SGHNT, CDR2 YYREEE (reference sequence). This CDR3 spans 14 amino acids. In DNA, the CDR3 is TGTGCCAGCAGCTTGGTGGGACTGAACACTGAAGCTTTCTTT. The encoded protein is CASSLVGLNTEAFF.

The chain has TRBV5-6 and TRBJ2-7, with D hard to call. With 0 bases removed from V and 3 bases from J, the gap between germline ends came to 7 bases. Germline CDR1 reads SGHDT; CDR2 reads YYEEEE. The CDR3 length is 13 residues. CDR3: CASSLGSFYEQYF. The DNA of the CDR3 is TGTGCCAGCAGCTTGGGGTCGTTCTACGAGCAGTACTTC. The whole variable domain, remainder taken from reference TRBV5-6 and TRBJ2-7, is DAGVTQSPTHLIKTRGQQVTLRCSPKSGHDTVSWYQQALGQGPQFIFQYYEEEERQRGNFPDRFSGHQFPNYSSELNVNALLLGDSALYLCASSLGSFYEQYFGPGTRLTVT.

This clone showed up just a few times. In the same sample, other DNA sequences code for this CDR3. This chain uses TRBV2 with TRBJ2-1; no firm D call. Trimming removed 4 bases from V and 5 bases from J, with 3 bases in between. CDR1 is SNHLY and CDR2 is FYNNEI in the germline V gene. The CDR3 extends over 11 amino acids. CDR3: CASSGHNEQFF. DNA of the CDR3: TGTGCCAGCAGTGGACACAATGAGCAGTTCTTC.

J is TRBJ2-4 and V is TRBV5-1; maybe TRBD1 (6 bases). The CDR3 is 15 amino acids. Trimming shortened V by 0 bases and J by 4 bases, and 11 bases separated the two germline ends. The germline CDR1 and CDR2 sequences are SGHRS and YFSETQ. Here the CDR3 reads CASSLAPGQKNIQYF. For the CDR3, the DNA is TGCGCCAGCAGCTTGGCACCCGGACAGAAAAACATTCAGTACTTC.

About this clone itself: At the DNA level, this CDR3 is encoded by other sequences in the same sample as well. The chain is built from TRBV18 and TRBJ2-5; D is undetermined. Deletions cut 3 bases from V and 2 bases from J, with 10 bases between. CDR3 length: 14 residues. Germline V gene sequence: CDR1 KGHSH, CDR2 LQKENI. The CDR3 coding sequence is TGTGCCAGCTCACCGCCGGGCCTTCAAGAGACCCAGTACTTC. Translation: CASSPPGLQETQYF. Using reference TRBV18 and TRBJ2-5 for the parts outside the CDR3, the full variable domain is NAGVMQNPRHLVRRRGQEARLRCSPMKGHSHVYWYRQLPEEGLKFMVYLQKENIIDESGMPKERFSAEFPKEGPSILRIQQVVRGDSAAYFCASSPPGLQETQYFGPGTRLLVL.